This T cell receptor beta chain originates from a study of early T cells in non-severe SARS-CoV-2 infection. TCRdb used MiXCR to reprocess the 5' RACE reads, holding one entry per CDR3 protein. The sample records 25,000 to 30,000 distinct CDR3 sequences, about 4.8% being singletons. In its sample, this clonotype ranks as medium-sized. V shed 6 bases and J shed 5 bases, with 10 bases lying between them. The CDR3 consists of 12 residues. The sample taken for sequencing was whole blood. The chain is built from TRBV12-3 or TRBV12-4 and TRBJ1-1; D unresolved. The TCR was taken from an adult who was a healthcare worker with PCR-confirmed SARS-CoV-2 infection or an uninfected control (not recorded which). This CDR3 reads CASSRRWTEAFF. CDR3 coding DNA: TGTGCCAGCAGCCGACGGTGGACTGAAGCTTTCTTT.